The 18 T cell receptor beta chains in this list originate from one sample, sequenced in a study of shared clonotypes between healthy human individuals. Profiled with immunoSEQ multiplex PCR; TCRdb holds only in-frame clones, not every one. The sample holds 2 million to 3 million clones; approximately 93% are singletons and the top ten take approximately 0.37%. The sequenced material came from naive CD4+ T cells from PBMCs. The subset is: CD45RA+ positively selected. All receptors come from a man between 18 and 29 years old in good health. Some clones in this sample may be carry-over from other donors' samples.

This clone was counted a single time. The chain couples TRBV5-4 to TRBJ2-2; D might be TRBD2 (7 bases). CDR3 length: 16 residues. V gave up 0 bases and J gave up 2 bases, with 11 bases separating them. Germline CDR1 reads SGHNT; CDR2 reads YYREEE (reference sequence). CDR3 in amino acids: CASSLGRGGNTGELFF. The CDR3, as DNA: TGTGCCAGCAGCTTGGGTCGCGGGGGCAACACCGGGGAGCTGTTTTTT.

The chain combines TRBV4-1 with TRBJ1-2; no clear D gene. The CDR3 spans 12 residues. Germline-derived CDR1 and CDR2 are MGHRA and YSYEKL. V lost 0 bases and J 7 bases, leaving 6 bases between the germline ends. The CDR3 nucleotides read TGCGCCAGCAGCCAAGAAAGGGTTGGCTACACCTTC. Translating gives CASSQERVGYTF.

The CDR3 nucleotides are TGTGCCAGCAGGGGGGGACTAGCGGGAGGGACGTACGAGCAGTACTTC. Amino acid sequence: CASRGGLAGGTYEQYF. The chain has TRBV28 and TRBJ2-7, with 16 bases lining up with TRBD2. J lost 4 bases, V lost 6 bases, and 6 bases had no gene match. In germline, CDR1 is MDHEN, CDR2 SYDVKM. The CDR3 sequence is 16 residues long.

The chain carries TRBV30 and TRBJ1-6; no firm D call. Between the trimmed V and J ends, which lost 3 bases and 7 bases, there was a span of 4 bases. The CDR3 consists of 11 residues. Germline CDR1 reads GTSNPN; CDR2 reads SVGIG (reference sequence). CDR3 sequence (DNA): TGTGCCTGGAGGGAGAATTCACCCCTCCACTTT. Protein sequence: CAWRENSPLHF.

The chain combines TRBV28 with TRBJ2-7; perhaps D is TRBD1 or TRBD2 (5 bases each). The CDR3 loop spans 14 amino acids. Germline V gives CDR1 MDHEN, CDR2 SYDVKM. Deletions cut 6 bases from V and 3 bases from J, with 15 bases between. CDR3 in amino acids: CASRPRDRVYEQYF. The CDR3 nucleotides are TGTGCCAGCAGACCCCGGGACCGGGTCTACGAGCAGTACTTC.

This sequence joins TRBV29-1 and TRBJ2-7; no firm D call. Germline CDR1 is SQVTM and CDR2 is ANQGSEA. The CDR3 runs to 12 residues. The V end was cut by 4 bases, the J end by 3 bases, with 10 bases between. The CDR3 reads CSVGSLVYEQYF. In nucleotides, the CDR3 is TGCAGCGTTGGCTCCCTTGTCTACGAGCAGTACTTC.

J is TRBJ2-3 and V is TRBV10-1; maybe TRBD1 (6 bases). The CDR3 covers 16 residues. The ends were cut back, 8 bases at V and 0 bases at J, with 18 bases in the middle. The V gene's germline CDR1 is WNHNN and CDR2 SYGVQD (reference sequence). This chain's CDR3 is CASSTNTGFSTDTQYF. In DNA, the CDR3 is TGCGCCAGCTCAACCAACACAGGGTTTAGCACAGATACGCAGTATTTT.

V usage is TRBV25-1 and J usage is TRBJ2-2; D possibly corresponds to TRBD2 (6 bases). CDR1 MGHDK and CDR2 SYGVNS come from the germline V gene. Trimming removed 6 bases from V and 4 bases from J, with 15 bases in between. The CDR3 has 15 residues. CDR3 nucleotide sequence: TGTGCCAGCAGAGAAAGTGGGGGGAGCACCGGGGAGCTGTTTTTT. Translation: CASRESGGSTGELFF.

This clone was recorded only once. The chain couples TRBV6-6 to TRBJ2-7; D call uncertain. CDR1 is MNHNY and CDR2 is SVGAGI in the germline V gene (reference sequence). V was shortened by 5 bases and J by 0 bases, with 14 bases between the two germline ends. The CDR3 loop spans 15 amino acids. CDR3 sequence reads: CASSPSLHSSYEQYF. CDR3 DNA: TGTGCCAGCAGTCCCTCTTTACACTCCTCCTACGAGCAGTACTTC.

This clone was found a few times. The chain joins TRBV18 to TRBJ2-5, with D possibly TRBD2 on 5 matching bases. Germline loops: CDR1 KGHSH, CDR2 LQKENI. Trimming took 3 bases from V and 3 from J, leaving 14 bases between them. The CDR3 consists of 15 residues. The chain's CDR3 is CASSPSWGVEETQYF. The CDR3 DNA sequence: TGTGCCAGCTCACCCAGTTGGGGAGTGGAAGAGACCCAGTACTTC.

For the CDR3, the DNA is TGCGCCAGCAGCCAAGGGACAGGGGGTTCCTCTACGCAGTATTTT. Translating it yields CASSQGTGGSSTQYF. This chain joins TRBV4-1 and TRBJ2-3; TRBD1 aligns across 10 bases. Germline lookup yields CDR1 MGHRA and CDR2 YSYEKL. Trimming at V came to 1 base and at J to 8 bases, leaving 6 bases not matched to a gene. The CDR3 has 15 residues.

V and J are TRBV7-9 and TRBJ1-2; 7 bases are a match to TRBD1. Germline trimming cut 7 bases from V and 1 base from J; bases unmatched to any gene: 3. The CDR3 loop spans 13 amino acids. CDR1 is SEHNR and CDR2 is FQNEAQ in the germline V gene (reference sequence). In nucleotides, the CDR3 is TGTGCCAGCACCCAGGGGGGTAACTATGGCTACACCTTC. Encoded protein: CASTQGGNYGYTF.

The V gene is TRBV7-9, the J gene TRBJ2-1; 7 bases agree with TRBD2. This CDR3 is 14 amino acids long. Trimming removed 6 bases from V and 5 bases from J; junction bases left unmatched: 7. Per the germline V gene, CDR1 is SEHNR and CDR2 is FQNEAQ (reference sequence). In DNA, the CDR3 is TGTGCCAGCAGTAGTCGGGGGGAAGACAATGAGCAGTTCTTC. This sequence encodes CASSSRGEDNEQFF.

The chain employs TRBV27 and TRBJ2-7, with a weak D call TRBD1 (5 bases). V was pared by 3 bases and J by 3 bases, with 6 bases between. This CDR3 comprises 12 residues. The germline V gene has CDR1 MNHEY and CDR2 SMNVEV (reference sequence). The CDR3 here is CASSFTGYEQYF. The CDR3 DNA is TGTGCCAGCAGTTTCACAGGCTACGAGCAGTACTTC.

The chain has TRBV11-2 and TRBJ1-1; D is ambiguous. CDR1 is SGHAT and CDR2 is FQNNGV in the germline V gene. The CDR3 runs 13 residues. V was clipped by 3 bases and J by 0 bases, with 5 bases between them. The CDR3 sequence is CASSLLMNTEAFF. The CDR3 nucleotides read TGTGCCAGCAGCTTGCTGATGAACACTGAAGCTTTCTTT.

The chain combines TRBV28 with TRBJ1-2; maybe TRBD1 (5 bases). Trimming stripped 0 bases from V and 2 bases from J, with 10 bases between. The CDR3 loop spans 15 amino acids. Germline-derived CDR1 and CDR2 are MDHEN and SYDVKM. The CDR3 DNA follows: TGTGCCAGCAGTTTATGGGGACCGATAAACTATGGCTACACCTTC. This gives the protein CASSLWGPINYGYTF.

The chain joins TRBV4-2 to TRBJ2-1, with TRBD2 identical over 9 bases. Germline V gene data show CDR1 as LGHNA and CDR2 as YNFKEQ. J gave up 0 bases and V 3 bases, and 9 bases lay outside the gene matches. This CDR3 is 18 amino acids long. The CDR3 nucleotides are TGTGCCAGCAGCCAGAGACTAGCGGAATTGAGCTCCTACAATGAGCAGTTCTTC. Translation gives CASSQRLAELSSYNEQFF.

The J gene is TRBJ2-3, the V gene TRBV5-1; unclear D gene. V shed 5 bases and J shed 0 bases, with 13 bases lying between them. This CDR3 is built from 15 residues. Per germline, CDR1 SGHRS and CDR2 YFSETQ. CDR3 in amino acids: CASSLYGDSTDTQYF. The CDR3 nucleotides read TGCGCCAGCAGTTTATATGGGGATAGCACAGATACGCAGTATTTT.